This T cell receptor (beta chain) was identified in a study of control samples from healthy donors and cancer patients. Some clones are missing from TCRdb's copy, which holds only in-frame ones; the method was immunoSEQ multiplex PCR. The profile covers around 180,000 clones, with approximately 91% appearing a single time and around 2% taken by the ten largest. CDR1 and CDR2 from the germline V gene are KGHSY and FQNENV. CDR3 size: 19 residues. Trimming shortened V by 0 bases and J by 1 base, and 18 bases separated the two germline ends. This receptor was obtained from a woman aged 35 to 49 in good health. The chain links TRBV16 to TRBJ1-4, with D uncertain. Specimen: blood. The CDR3 DNA follows: TGTGCCAGCAGCCAATCAGATCCCGGAGCAGAACTAACTAATGAAAAACTGTTTTTT. Its protein product is CASSQSDPGAELTNEKLFF.